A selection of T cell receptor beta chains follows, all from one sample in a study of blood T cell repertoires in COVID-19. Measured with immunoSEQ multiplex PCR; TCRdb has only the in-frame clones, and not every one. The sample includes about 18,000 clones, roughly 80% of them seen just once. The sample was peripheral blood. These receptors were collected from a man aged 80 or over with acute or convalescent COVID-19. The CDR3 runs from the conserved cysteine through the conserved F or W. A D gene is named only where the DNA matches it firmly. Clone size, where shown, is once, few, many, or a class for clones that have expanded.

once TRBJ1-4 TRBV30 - CAWDGGVSYEKLFF TGTGCCTGGGACGGGGGAGTCTCGTATGAAAAACTGTTTTTT
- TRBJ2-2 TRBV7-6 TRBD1 CASSFPGGRAGELFF TGTGCCAGCAGCTTCCCAGGGGGCAGAGCCGGGGAGCTGTTTTTT
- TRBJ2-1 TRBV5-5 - CASSLGSSYNEQFF TGTGCCAGCAGCTTGGGGAGCTCCTACAATGAGCAGTTCTTC
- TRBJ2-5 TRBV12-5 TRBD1 CASGLGQGQKTQYF TGTGCTAGTGGTTTGGGACAGGGCCAGAAGACCCAGTACTTC
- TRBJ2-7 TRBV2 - CASSSYEQYF TGTGCCAGCTCCAGCTACGAGCAGTACTTC
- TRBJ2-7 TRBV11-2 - CASSLERGFSLYEQYF TGTGCCAGCAGCTTAGAAAGGGGTTTTTCGCTCTACGAGCAGTACTTC
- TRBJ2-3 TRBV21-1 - CASSKTLRNRLRSTDTQYF TGTGCCAGCAGCAAAACCTTACGGAACAGGCTTAGGAGCACAGATACGCAGTATTTT
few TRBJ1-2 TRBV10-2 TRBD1 CASTPRGEDGYTF TGCGCCAGCACCCCCAGGGGGGAGGATGGCTACACCTTC
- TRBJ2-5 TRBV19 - CASSMTLGGETQYF TGTGCCAGTAGTATGACCCTTGGCGGGGAGACCCAGTACTTC
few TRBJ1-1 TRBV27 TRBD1 CASSLGQGANTEAFF TGTGCCAGCAGTTTGGGACAGGGGGCGAACACTGAAGCTTTCTTT
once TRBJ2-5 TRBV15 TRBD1 CATSRDHQGAEETQYF TGTGCCACCAGCAGAGATCACCAGGGGGCGGAAGAGACCCAGTACTTC
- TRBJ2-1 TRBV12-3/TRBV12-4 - CASSFFRNEQFF TGTGCCAGCAGTTTTTTTAGAAATGAGCAGTTCTTC
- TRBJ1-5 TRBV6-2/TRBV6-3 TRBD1 CASSYLDRGGSRQPQHF TGTGCCAGCAGTTACTTGGACAGGGGAGGATCGAGGCAGCCCCAGCATTTT
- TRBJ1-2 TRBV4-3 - CASSQDGAARGGYTF TGCGCCAGCAGCCAAGATGGGGCAGCGCGGGGAGGCTACACCTTC